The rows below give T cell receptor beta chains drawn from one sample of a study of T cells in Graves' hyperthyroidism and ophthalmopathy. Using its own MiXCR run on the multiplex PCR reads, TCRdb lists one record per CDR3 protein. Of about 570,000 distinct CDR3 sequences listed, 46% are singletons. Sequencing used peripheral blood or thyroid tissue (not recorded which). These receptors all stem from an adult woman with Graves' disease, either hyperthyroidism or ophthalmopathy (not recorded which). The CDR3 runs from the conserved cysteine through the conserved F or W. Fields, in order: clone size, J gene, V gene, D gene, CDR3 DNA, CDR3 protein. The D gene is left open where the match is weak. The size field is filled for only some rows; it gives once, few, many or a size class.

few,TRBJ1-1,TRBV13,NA,TGTGCCAGCATTTTGAGGGCACACCTGAACACTGAAGCTTTCTTT,CASILRAHLNTEAFF
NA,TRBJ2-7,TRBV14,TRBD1,TGTGCCAGCAGCCAAGCTGAGACAGGGAGATACGAGCAGTACTTC,CASSQAETGRYEQYF
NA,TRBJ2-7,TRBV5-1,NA,TGCGCCAGCAGCTGGAATAGGCAACAGTACTTC,CASSWNRQQYF
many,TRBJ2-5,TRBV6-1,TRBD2,TGTGCCAGCAGGCTCCGACTAGCGGGAGTAAAGACCCAGTACTTC,CASRLRLAGVKTQYF
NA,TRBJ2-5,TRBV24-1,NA,TGTGCCGTGACTAAAGAGACCCAGTACTTC,CAVTKETQYF
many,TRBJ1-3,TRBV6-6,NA,TGTGCCAGCAGTTACCCAGGGGACCCCTCTGGAAACACCATATATTTT,CASSYPGDPSGNTIYF
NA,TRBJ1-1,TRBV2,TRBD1,TGTGCCAGCGGGGACAGGGACACTGAAGCTTTCTTT,CASGDRDTEAFF
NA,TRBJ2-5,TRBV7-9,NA,TGTGCCACGGGACAAGGAGAGATCCAGTACTTC,CATGQGEIQYF
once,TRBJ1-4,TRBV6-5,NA,TGTGCCAGCAGCCCAGGGACATACTTTGAAAAACTGTTTTTT,CASSPGTYFEKLFF
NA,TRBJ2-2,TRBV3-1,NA,TGTGCCAGTCGACGGACTAACACCGGGGAGCTGTTTTTT,CASRRTNTGELFF
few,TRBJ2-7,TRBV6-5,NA,TGTGCCAGCAGACTCCGTTGGGGGTTTCGTTACGAGCAGTACTTC,CASRLRWGFRYEQYF
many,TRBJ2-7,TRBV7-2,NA,TGTGCCAGCAGCCGAGGCGGAAACGGGTACGAGCAGTACTTC,CASSRGGNGYEQYF
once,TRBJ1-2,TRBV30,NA,TGTGCCTGGAACTTGGGACCGAACTATGGCTACACCTTC,CAWNLGPNYGYTF
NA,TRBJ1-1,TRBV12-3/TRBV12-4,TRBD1,TGTGCCAGCAGTATAGGACAGGGGATGAACACTGAAGCTTTCTTT,CASSIGQGMNTEAFF
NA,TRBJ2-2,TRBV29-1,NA,TGCAGCGTTGGAAGGACAACCACCGGGGAGCTGTTTTTT,CSVGRTTTGELFF
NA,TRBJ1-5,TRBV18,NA,TGTGCCAGCTCACCACCCGGCAGCAGCAATCAGCCCCAGCATTTT,CASSPPGSSNQPQHF
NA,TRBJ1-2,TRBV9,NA,TGTGCCAGCAGCGCCAGGTGGGGGGAACTCTATGGCTACACCTTC,CASSARWGELYGYTF
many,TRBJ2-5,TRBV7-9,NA,TGTGCCAGCAGCACCAACAGGGTGAAGACCCAGTACTTC,CASSTNRVKTQYF
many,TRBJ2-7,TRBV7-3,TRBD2,TGTGCCAGCAGCTTACTCGGGACTAGCAGCGAGCAGTACTTC,CASSLLGTSSEQYF
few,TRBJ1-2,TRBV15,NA,TGTGCCACCAGCAGAGGGACAGCGACAAGCTATGGCTACACCTTC,CATSRGTATSYGYTF
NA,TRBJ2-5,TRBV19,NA,TGTGCCAGTAGCGGTGCTAAAACCACTTCGGGGACCCAGTACTTC,CASSGAKTTSGTQYF
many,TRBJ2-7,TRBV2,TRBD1,TGTGCCAGCAGTTCAATTCCCGGGACAGGGTTCCACGAGCAGTACTTC,CASSSIPGTGFHEQYF
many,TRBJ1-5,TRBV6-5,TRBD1,TGTGCCAGCAGGGGACAGTTCAATCAGCCCCAGCATTTT,CASRGQFNQPQHF
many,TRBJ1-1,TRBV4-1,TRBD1,TGCGCCAGCAGCCAACCCCAGAAACAGGGGCAAGCTTTCTTT,CASSQPQKQGQAFF
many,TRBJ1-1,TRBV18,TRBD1,TGTGCCAGCTCGCCAGGGACAGACACTGAAGCTTTCTTT,CASSPGTDTEAFF
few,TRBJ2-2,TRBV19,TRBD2,TGTGCCAGTAGTGCAAGACTAGCGGGGAACACCGGGGAGCTGTTTTTT,CASSARLAGNTGELFF
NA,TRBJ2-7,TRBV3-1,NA,TGTGCCAGCAGCCAAGAAATGACAGGAGCCTACGAGCAGTACTTC,CASSQEMTGAYEQYF
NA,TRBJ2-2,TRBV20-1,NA,TGCAGTGCTTCCAAACGAGGCCCGTCAAGGGACACCGGGGAGCTGTTTTTT,CSASKRGPSRDTGELFF
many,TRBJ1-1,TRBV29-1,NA,TGCAGCGTTGGGGGGATCGCCACTGAAGCTTTCTTT,CSVGGIATEAFF
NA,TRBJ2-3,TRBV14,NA,TGTGCCAGCAGCCAAGCAGATACGCAGTATTTT,CASSQADTQYF
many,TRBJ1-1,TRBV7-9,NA,TGTGCCAGCAGCCCGGGCAGGGTGAACACTGAAGCTTTCTTT,CASSPGRVNTEAFF
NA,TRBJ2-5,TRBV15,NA,TGTGCCACCAGCAGATCAGGGAAAGCCGAGACCCAGTACTTC,CATSRSGKAETQYF
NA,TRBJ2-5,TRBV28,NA,TGTGCCAGCAGTTTTATGCAAGAGACCCAGTACTTC,CASSFMQETQYF
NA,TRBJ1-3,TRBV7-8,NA,TGTGCCAGCAGCCTGGGGGGGCAGGGCGGAAACACCATATATTTT,CASSLGGQGGNTIYF
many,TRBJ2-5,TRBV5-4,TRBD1,TGTGCCAGCAGCATCGGACAGGAAGAGACCCAGTACTTC,CASSIGQEETQYF
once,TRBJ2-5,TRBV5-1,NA,TGCGCCAGCAGCTTGGCTACAGGACAAGGGACCCAGTACTTC,CASSLATGQGTQYF
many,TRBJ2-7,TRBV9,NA,TGTGCCAGCAGCGTAGCCGCGGGGGCGCGACCCTACGAGCAGTACTTC,CASSVAAGARPYEQYF
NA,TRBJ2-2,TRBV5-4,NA,TGTGCCAGCAGCGAACCACCTACCGGGGAGCTGTTTTTT,CASSEPPTGELFF
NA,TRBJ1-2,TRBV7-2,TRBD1,TGTGCCAGCAGCGAACTGGGCAGGGGGAACTATGGCTACACCTTC,CASSELGRGNYGYTF
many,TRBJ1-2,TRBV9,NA,TGTGCCAGCAGCGCAGCTTCGGGGACCTATAACTATGGCTACACCTTC,CASSAASGTYNYGYTF
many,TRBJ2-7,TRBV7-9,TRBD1,TGTGCCAGCAGTCATAGGACAGGCTCCTACGAGCAGTACTTC,CASSHRTGSYEQYF
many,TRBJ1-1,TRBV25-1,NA,TGTGCCAGCAGTGATTTGTGGGGTGAGGGGACTGAAGCTTTCTTT,CASSDLWGEGTEAFF
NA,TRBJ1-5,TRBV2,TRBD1,TGTGCCAGCAGTCCGGGACAGGGGGCAGTGGGGTGGACGGAGACCCAGCATTTT,CASSPGQGAVGWTETQHF
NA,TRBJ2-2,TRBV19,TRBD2,TGTGCCAGTTTCCTAGCGGGAGGGGAGGCCGGGGAGCTGTTTTTT,CASFLAGGEAGELFF
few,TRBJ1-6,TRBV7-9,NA,TGTGCCAGCAGCTTACTGTCGGGCAGACCCCTCCACTTT,CASSLLSGRPLHF
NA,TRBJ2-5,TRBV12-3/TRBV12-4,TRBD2,TGTGCCAGCAGTTTAAACGAGGGCGGGAGGCAAGAGACCCAGTACTTC,CASSLNEGGRQETQYF
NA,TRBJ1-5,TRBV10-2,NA,TGCGCCAGCTATGAGGGGGTTAATCAGCCCCAGCATTTT,CASYEGVNQPQHF
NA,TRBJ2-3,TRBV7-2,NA,TGTGCCAGCAGCTTATCGGCAGGGGGCACAGATACGCAGTATTTT,CASSLSAGGTDTQYF
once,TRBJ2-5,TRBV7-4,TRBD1,TGTGCCAGCAGCCCAAGGCACGGACAGGGGATGATGGAGACCCAGTACTTC,CASSPRHGQGMMETQYF
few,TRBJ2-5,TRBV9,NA,TGTGCCAGAGGGTGGAGGCGAGAGACCCAGTACTTC,CARGWRRETQYF
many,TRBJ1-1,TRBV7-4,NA,TGTGCCAGCAGCAAAGAGTCCAGGGTCAGCACTGAAGCTTTCTTT,CASSKESRVSTEAFF
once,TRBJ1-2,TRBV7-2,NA,TGTGCCAGCAGCTTACACCGGAGGAGCTATGGCTACACCTTC,CASSLHRRSYGYTF
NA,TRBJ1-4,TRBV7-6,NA,TGTGCCAGCAGCCCCCACGTGAGCCTTAATGAAAAACTGTTTTTT,CASSPHVSLNEKLFF
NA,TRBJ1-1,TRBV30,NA,TGTGCCTGGAGTGTGCGGGGGGGTGAAGCTTTCTTT,CAWSVRGGEAFF
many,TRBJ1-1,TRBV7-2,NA,TGTGCCAGCAGCTTAGGCCTCCGGAGGGACACTGAAGCTTTCTTT,CASSLGLRRDTEAFF
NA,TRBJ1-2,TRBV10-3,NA,TGTGCCTCCTCCGGGACTTGGTATGGCTACACCTTC,CASSGTWYGYTF
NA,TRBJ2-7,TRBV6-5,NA,TGTGCCAGCATGCTACGGGTCGGCGGCTGGAGGTACTTC,CASMLRVGGWRYF
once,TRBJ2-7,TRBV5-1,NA,TGCGCCAGCAGCCCAGGGGGGGACGATCAGTACTTC,CASSPGGDDQYF